This entry lists 29 T cell receptor beta chains sequenced from one sample in a study of cytomegalovirus exposure and HLA in healthy donors. The assay was immunoSEQ multiplex PCR, and TCRdb's table has in-frame clones only and misses some. The table has 180,000 or so clones, 70% to 85% seen once. The sample was PBMCs. The source is a woman in her 30s in good health and CMV-seropositive.

This rearrangement joins TRBV29-1 to TRBJ2-1; 9 bases are shared with TRBD2. CDR1 and CDR2 (germline): SQVTM, ANQGSEA. V shed 0 bases and J 4 bases; nucleotides not matched to a gene: 1. The length of the CDR3 is 14 residues. The CDR3 DNA sequence: TGCAGCGTTGAAGAAGCGGGAGGTTACAATGAGCAGTTCTTC. This sequence encodes CSVEEAGGYNEQFF.

The genes are TRBV10-3 and TRBJ2-3; 8 positions agree with TRBD2. Germline CDR1 reads ENHRY; CDR2 reads SYGVKD. The CDR3 spans 16 residues. V dropped 10 bases and J dropped 4; count of bases not matched to a gene: 16. The CDR3 DNA is TGTGCCACCGGGGCCGCGGGTAGCGGGATCCCAGATACGCAGTATTTT. It is translated as CATGAAGSGIPDTQYF.

The J gene is TRBJ2-1, the V gene TRBV7-2; D gene ambiguous. The CDR3 consists of 11 residues. Per the germline V gene, CDR1 is SGHTA and CDR2 is FQGNSA. V lost 3 bases and J lost 8, with 5 bases in between. This chain's CDR3 is CASSFIDEQFF. CDR3 nucleotides: TGTGCCAGCAGCTTTATAGATGAGCAGTTCTTC.

The table lists this clone with a few counts. The chain combines TRBV5-1 with TRBJ2-2; a possible D gene is TRBD1 (5 bases). The CDR3 loop spans 16 amino acids. Germline CDR1 SGHRS, CDR2 YFSETQ. V gave up 1 base and J gave up 0 bases, with 10 bases separating them. The CDR3 sequence: CASSLTGDTNTGELFF. CDR3 sequence (DNA): TGCGCCAGCAGCTTGACAGGCGATACGAACACCGGGGAGCTGTTTTTT.

The sample holds one count of this clone. The CDR3: CASSSFTYREQYF. The CDR3 DNA follows: TGTGCCAGCAGTTCATTCACTTACAGAGAGCAGTACTTC. This chain connects TRBV28 to TRBJ2-7; D remains unclear. The germline gives CDR1 MDHEN, CDR2 SYDVKM. This CDR3 region has 13 residues. The V and J ends lost 4 bases and 7 bases respectively, with 14 bases between them.

J is TRBJ2-1 and V is TRBV27, with unresolved D. Trimming took 7 bases from V and 9 from J, leaving 25 bases between them. Germline V gene data show CDR1 as MNHEY and CDR2 as SMNVEV (reference sequence). The CDR3 spans 16 residues. CDR3 DNA sequence: TGTGCCAGCAACTTGCGGAATCCGCCCAATTTTGGTGAGCAGTTCTTC. Its translation: CASNLRNPPNFGEQFF.

V is TRBV7-9 and J is TRBJ2-7, with TRBD1 matching 7 bases. The CDR3 extends over 15 amino acids. The V and J ends lost 5 bases and 2 bases, in that order; junction bases with no gene match: 9. CDR1 is SEHNR, CDR2 FQNEAQ, per germline (reference sequence). The CDR3 bases are TGTGCCAGCAGCCTGGACAGGACGCAACCCTACGAGCAGTACTTC. Translation: CASSLDRTQPYEQYF.

The rearrangement links TRBV28 to TRBJ2-3; TRBD2 matches 9 bases. J was trimmed by 6 bases and V by 6 bases; bases with no gene match: 13. This CDR3 contains 16 residues. CDR1 is MDHEN and CDR2 is SYDVKM in the germline V gene. The CDR3 spells CASSVNLAGVADTQYF. For the CDR3, the DNA is TGTGCCAGCAGCGTTAACTTAGCGGGAGTAGCGGATACGCAGTATTTT.

The chain employs TRBV30 and TRBJ2-3; 10 nucleotides match TRBD2. CDR1 and CDR2 from the germline V gene are GTSNPN and SVGIG (reference sequence). The CDR3 is made up of 19 amino acids. The junction had 14 bases not matched to a gene; V was cut back by 1 base and J by 1 base. The CDR3 DNA sequence: TGTGCCTGGAGTGACCCCGTGATTGGACTAGCGGACGGCACAGATACGCAGTATTTT. It is translated as CAWSDPVIGLADGTDTQYF. The full variable domain, its missing parts supplied by reference TRBV30 and TRBJ2-3, is SQTIHQWPATLVQPVGSPLSLECTVEGTSNPNLYWYRQAAGRGLQLLFYSVGIGQISSEVPQNLSASRPQDRQFILSSKKLLLSDSGFYLCAWSDPVIGLADGTDTQYFGPGTRLTVL.

CDR3 sequence (DNA): TGTGCCAGCAGCCCTCTCCGCGGGGCGAACACCGGGGAGCTGTTTTTT. Protein product: CASSPLRGANTGELFF. J is TRBJ2-2 and V is TRBV4-2; a possible D gene is TRBD2 (6 bases). With 4 bases removed from V and 0 bases from J, the gap between germline ends came to 12 bases. The germline V gene encodes CDR1 LGHNA and CDR2 YNFKEQ. The CDR3 runs to 16 residues.

A few counts support this clone. The rearrangement joins TRBV30 to TRBJ1-5; D is undetermined. V shed 3 bases and J shed 9 bases, with 21 bases lying between them. The germline V gene has CDR1 GTSNPN and CDR2 SVGIG (reference sequence). The CDR3 has 15 residues. The CDR3 region is CAWSFGTSPGGPQHF. The CDR3, as DNA: TGTGCCTGGAGCTTCGGCACATCGCCTGGAGGGCCCCAGCATTTT.

V usage is TRBV2 and J usage is TRBJ2-7; 11 bases fit TRBD2. J gave up 4 bases and V 6 bases, and 8 bases lay outside the gene matches. Germline V gives CDR1 SNHLY, CDR2 FYNNEI. CDR3 length equals 15 residues. In DNA form, the CDR3 reads TGTGCCAGCAGCTTAGCGGGAGGGCCCCTTTACGAGCAGTACTTC. It codes for CASSLAGGPLYEQYF.

The chain recombines TRBV2 with TRBJ1-5, with 9 bases lining up with TRBD1. This CDR3 contains 14 residues. The trim removed 8 bases at V and 3 bases at J, leaving 5 bases unmatched. In germline, CDR1 is SNHLY, CDR2 FYNNEI. This CDR3 reads CASRRQGVNQPQHF. Here the CDR3 DNA reads TGTGCCAGCCGTCGACAGGGGGTCAATCAGCCCCAGCATTTT.

The gene calls are TRBV5-6 and TRBJ2-7; D might be TRBD2 (5 bases). Looked up from germline, CDR1 is SGHDT and CDR2 is YYEEEE. Trimming removed 2 bases from V and 6 bases from J, with 18 bases in between. The CDR3 runs 15 residues. The DNA for the CDR3 is TGTGCCAGCAGCTTTTTGTCCGGAGGTTCGGTCGAGCAGTACTTC. Translating it yields CASSFLSGGSVEQYF.

This rearrangement joins TRBV6-5 to TRBJ2-7; D may be TRBD2 (6 bases). The CDR3 runs to 13 residues. In germline, CDR1 is MNHEY, CDR2 SVGAGI. The ends were cut back, 7 bases at V and 5 bases at J, with 15 bases in the middle. The CDR3 coding sequence is TGTGCCAGCACCCCCCAGGGAGGAGACGAGCAGTACTTC. It yields the protein CASTPQGGDEQYF.

This chain joins TRBV5-1 and TRBJ2-7; D is perhaps TRBD2 (6 bases). This CDR3 is 14 amino acids long. The germline V and J ends were trimmed by 4 bases and 3 bases, with 14 bases remaining between them. Per germline, CDR1 SGHRS and CDR2 YFSETQ. The CDR3 nucleotides read TGCGCCAGCAGCCGGGGGTCAGCCAGCTACGAGCAGTACTTC. This gives the protein CASSRGSASYEQYF.

The sample holds one count of this clone. This chain joins TRBV9 and TRBJ2-3; D is uncertain. The germline gives CDR1 SGDLS, CDR2 YYNGEE. V lost 1 base and J 2 bases, leaving 11 bases between the germline ends. The CDR3 is 15 residues long. The CDR3 DNA reads as TGTGCCAGCAGCGTATGGTCGGGTGACACAGATACGCAGTATTTT. Encoded protein: CASSVWSGDTDTQYF. Full variable domain (remainder filled in from reference TRBV9 and TRBJ2-3): DSGVTQTPKHLITATGQRVTLRCSPRSGDLSVYWYQQSLDQGLQFLIQYYNGEERAKGNILERFSAQQFPDLHSELNLSSLELGDSALYFCASSVWSGDTDTQYFGPGTRLTVL.

This chain uses TRBV5-6 with TRBJ1-1; perhaps TRBD1 as D (5 bases). This CDR3 has 13 amino acids. V lost 4 bases, J lost 11 bases, and 18 bases lay in between. Germline CDR1 is SGHDT and CDR2 is YYEEEE. CDR3 in amino acids: CASSTVAGWGAFF. The CDR3 DNA sequence: TGTGCCAGCAGCACGGTGGCGGGATGGGGCGCTTTCTTT.

The table lists this clone with a few counts. The rearrangement joins TRBV23-1 to TRBJ2-7; 7 nucleotides match TRBD1. TRBV23-1 belongs to the ORF category, with a function that is uncertain. With V trimmed by 0 bases and J by 2 bases, 1 base remained unmatched. The CDR3 is 14 residues long. CDR3 residues: CASSQSGTAYEQYF. In nucleotides, the CDR3 is TGCGCCAGCAGTCAATCCGGGACAGCCTACGAGCAGTACTTC.

This sequence joins TRBV19 and TRBJ1-4, with unresolved D. This CDR3 is built from 12 residues. V gave up 7 bases and J gave up 8 bases, with 11 bases separating them. Germline CDR1 is LNHDA and CDR2 is SQIVND (reference sequence). The DNA of the CDR3 is TGTGCCAGTAACGAGCCGGGGGAAAAACTGTTTTTT. Translated, it gives CASNEPGEKLFF.

This clone has just a few counts. The gene calls are TRBV7-3 and TRBJ2-1; D is possibly TRBD2 (5 bases). The CDR3 totals 14 residues. The ends were cut back, 5 bases at V and 6 bases at J, with 14 bases in the middle. Germline-derived CDR1 and CDR2 are SGHTA and FQGTGA. This CDR3 reads CASSTRSGSNEQFF. DNA for the CDR3: TGTGCCAGCAGCACGAGGAGCGGATCCAATGAGCAGTTCTTC.

The chain joins TRBV7-8 to TRBJ2-2; TRBD2 matches 8 bases. After removal of 2 bases from V and 5 bases from J, the junction contained 4 bases not matched to a gene. This CDR3 comprises 15 residues. Germline values: CDR1 SGHVS, CDR2 FQNEAQ. The DNA for the CDR3 is TGTGCCAGCAGCTTAAGGGCTAGCGGGACCGGGGAGCTGTTTTTT. Protein product: CASSLRASGTGELFF.

The CDR3 nucleotides are TGTGCCAGCTCAAAAGCGGGAGAGTACGAGCAGTACTTC. Encoded protein: CASSKAGEYEQYF. This chain uses TRBV18 with TRBJ2-7; 8 positions agree with TRBD2. Germline values: CDR1 KGHSH, CDR2 LQKENI. V lost 5 bases, J lost 4 bases, and 4 bases stayed unmatched. The CDR3 contains 13 residues. The full variable domain, its missing parts supplied by reference TRBV18 and TRBJ2-7, is NAGVMQNPRHLVRRRGQEARLRCSPMKGHSHVYWYRQLPEEGLKFMVYLQKENIIDESGMPKERFSAEFPKEGPSILRIQQVVRGDSAAYFCASSKAGEYEQYFGPGTRLTVT.

This chain uses TRBV5-5 with TRBJ2-7; D is unresolved. Germline CDR1 reads SGHKS; CDR2 reads YYEKEE (reference sequence). V lost 4 bases to trimming and J lost 3 bases, with 11 bases between them. The CDR3 has 13 amino acids. CDR3 nucleotides: TGTGCCAGCAGCCTGGGAACTCGCTACGAGCAGTACTTC. Translation gives CASSLGTRYEQYF. Filled out from reference TRBV5-5 and TRBJ2-7, the complete variable domain reads DAGVTQSPTHLIKTRGQQVTLRCSPISGHKSVSWYQQVLGQGPQFIFQYYEKEERGRGNFPDRFSARQFPNYSSELNVNALLLGDSALYLCASSLGTRYEQYFGPGTRLTVT.

The V and J genes are TRBV6-5 and TRBJ2-1, with 7 nucleotides matching TRBD2. The CDR3 is made up of 14 amino acids. The germline V gene has CDR1 MNHEY and CDR2 SVGAGI. V lost 4 bases to trimming and J lost 9 bases; unmatched junction nucleotides: 9. CDR3 bases: TGTGCCAGCAGTTGGGAGGGCGGTAGCGGTGAGCAGTTCTTC. Translation: CASSWEGGSGEQFF.

The CDR3 DNA is TGCAGCGTTACAGGGCTAACTGAAGCTTTCTTT. Translation: CSVTGLTEAFF. This chain joins TRBV29-1 and TRBJ1-1; D perhaps matches TRBD1 (6 bases). CDR3 length: 11 amino acids. The germline V and J ends were trimmed by 5 bases and 5 bases, with 9 bases remaining between them. CDR1 SQVTM and CDR2 ANQGSEA come from the germline V gene.

This clone was picked up one time. The rearrangement uses TRBV5-1 and TRBJ2-3; TRBD1 matches at 8 bases. Germline CDR1 SGHRS, CDR2 YFSETQ. The CDR3 has 16 amino acids. J gave up 7 bases and V 2 bases, and 12 bases lay outside the gene matches. Here the CDR3 DNA reads TGCGCCAGCAGCTTAACCACCCGGACAGGGACACATACGCAGTATTTT. Translating gives CASSLTTRTGTHTQYF. Together with reference TRBV5-1 and TRBJ2-3, the CDR3 gives the full variable domain: KAGVTQTPRYLIKTRGQQVTLSCSPISGHRSVSWYQQTPGQGLQFLFEYFSETQRNKGNFPGRFSGRQFSNSRSEMNVSTLELGDSALYLCASSLTTRTGTHTQYFGPGTRLTVL.

The chain employs TRBV9 and TRBJ2-7, with 9 bases identical to TRBD1. Germline CDR1 SGDLS, CDR2 YYNGEE. This CDR3 comprises 14 residues. J lost 4 bases, V lost 4 bases, and 6 bases had no gene match. The CDR3 here is CASSPWGQGYEQYF. The CDR3 DNA reads TGTGCCAGCAGCCCGTGGGGACAGGGTTACGAGCAGTACTTC. Supplemented by reference TRBV9 and TRBJ2-7, the full variable domain reads DSGVTQTPKHLITATGQRVTLRCSPRSGDLSVYWYQQSLDQGLQFLIQYYNGEERAKGNILERFSAQQFPDLHSELNLSSLELGDSALYFCASSPWGQGYEQYFGPGTRLTVT.

The chain employs TRBV2 and TRBJ2-1; D might be TRBD2 (6 bases). V was clipped by 8 bases and J by 1 base, with 15 bases between them. CDR3 size: 15 residues. Looked up from germline, CDR1 is SNHLY and CDR2 is FYNNEI. DNA for the CDR3: TGTGCCAGCCTGTCGGGGGTAACATCCTACAATGAGCAGTTCTTC. Translated: CASLSGVTSYNEQFF.